This T cell receptor beta chain was identified during a study of immune heterogeneity within non-small cell lung tumors (dated by TCRdb to the late 2010s). With regard to the full study: By histology, the tumors included about 11 non-squamous carcinomas, a handful of squamous cell carcinomas and 1 tumor not otherwise specified. The study combined whole-exome sequencing, RNA-seq and TCR beta repertoire sequencing of multiple spatially distinct regions from each NSCLC tumor to examine intratumoral immune heterogeneity. TCR repertoire analysis included under 60 tumor loci from approximately 15 patients, whereas transcriptome data included only around 44 loci from 12 patients. Neoantigen binding to each patient's HLA alleles was predicted with netMHCpan-3.0 for mutant peptides of 8 to 11 amino acids. On the study overall, not on this receptor specifically: Local tumor mutational burden and local T-cell repertoire clonality had a statistically significant but moderate positive correlation (R around 0.35). Within a patient, identical dominant CDR3B clonotypes were found to recur across loci, yet unique high-frequency clones were also harbored in different tumor locations. For the most part, high-frequency TCR beta clonotypes differed from one individual patient to another.

The TCR template was genomic DNA extracted from bulk tumor tissue, and around 540 ng of gDNA was amplified for each sample. Multiple biopsies per primary tumor were taken during surgery, spaced as far apart as possible within the tumor mass. The study cohort was described as untreated, and the patients were newly diagnosed NSCLC cases having curative surgery. The donor group was made up of approximately 15 newly diagnosed non-small cell lung cancer patients undergoing surgery with curative intent. Resected tumor masses were reviewed by two independent pathologists. Only DNA and RNA samples of high quality went on to sequencing. CDR1 and CDR2 are drawn from the germline V gene: SGDLS, YYNGEE. The CDR3 runs 15 amino acids, cysteine and phenylalanine included. CDR3 DNA is the only sequence kept; it has 45 bases, read in frame from the first base. V and J are truncated by 0 bases and 2 bases respectively, leaving an intervening sequence of 9 bases.

This clonotype is medium-sized (0.01 to 0.1%) in its sample. Its antigen remains undetermined. No per-base quality is available; no much larger clone lies one base away. A multiplex PCR system amplified the TCR beta CDR3 region, with a first 10-cycle round using 32 V-gene forward and 13 J-gene reverse primers. The first PCR round used a QIAGEN Multiplex PCR Kit, and the primer sequences were filed in Chinese patent CN105087789A. A second PCR round added Illumina universal primers using the Phusion High-Fidelity PCR Kit. TCR libraries were paired-end sequenced at 151 bp read length on the Illumina HiSeq X Ten platform. Per the original workflow: Reads lacking multiplex PCR primers were removed with Cutadapt, read pairs were merged with PEAR, and CDR3 regions were called with MiXCR default settings. Shannon entropy measured repertoire diversity, while clonality was calculated as one minus the Shannon entropy divided by the ln of the count of productive unique sequences. Clonotypes at a frequency of at least 0.5% were defined as dominant or high-frequency T-cell clones. TCRdb reanalyzed the raw reads on its own, using fastp at Q25 for trimming and MiXCR for clone calling, and kept in-frame beta chains. When rows share a CDR3 protein, they turn into one entry using the most common DNA and genes. TCRdb's processing, not the authors', yielded these V and J calls. In this sample the table shows some 4,400 distinct CDR3 sequences, 36% of which occur a single time. The top ten constitute 30% of the sample.

Here the chain combines TRBV9 and TRBJ1-3, and perhaps TRBD1 as D gene, on 5 matching bases. The sample was lung tumor tissue. The receptor was isolated from a woman between 45 and 60 years old with non-small cell lung cancer. The CDR3 region: CASSVAGGAGNTIYF. The nucleotide sequence is given as TGTGCCAGCAGCGTAGCGGGGGGAGCTGGAAACACCATATATTTT.